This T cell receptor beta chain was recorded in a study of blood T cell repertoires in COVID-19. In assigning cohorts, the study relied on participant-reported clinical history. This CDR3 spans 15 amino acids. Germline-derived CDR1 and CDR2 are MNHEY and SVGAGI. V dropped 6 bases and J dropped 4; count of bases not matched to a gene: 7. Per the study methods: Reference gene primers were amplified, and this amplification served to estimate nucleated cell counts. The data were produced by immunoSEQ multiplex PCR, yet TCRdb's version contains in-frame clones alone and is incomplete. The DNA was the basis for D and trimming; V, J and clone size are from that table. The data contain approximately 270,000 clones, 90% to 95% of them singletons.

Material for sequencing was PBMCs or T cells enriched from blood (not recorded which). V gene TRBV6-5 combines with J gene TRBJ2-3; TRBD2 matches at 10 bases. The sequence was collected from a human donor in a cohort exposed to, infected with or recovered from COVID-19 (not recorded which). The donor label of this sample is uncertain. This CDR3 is CASRDSGGVSDTQYF. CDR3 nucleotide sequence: TGTGCCAGCAGAGACAGCGGGGGGGTTTCAGATACGCAGTATTTT.